This T cell receptor (beta chain) was sequenced for a study of cytomegalovirus exposure and HLA in healthy donors. General observations from the study: Later analysis identified a missense DCLRE1C variant that was linked to TCR beta V- and J-gene trimming. Later work associated roughly 17,000 TCR beta sequences with HLA alleles at 0.05 false discovery rate.

The PCR ran on 60 Vbeta and 13 Jbeta primers. TCRdb's table, derived via immunoSEQ multiplex PCR, lists solely in-frame clones and lacks some. This table holds under 110,000 clones, roughly 85% found once. Remarks on this clone: Its antigen remains unidentified.

The length of the CDR3 is 13 residues. The germline CDR1 and CDR2 sequences are MGHRA and YSYEKL. The V gene lost 8 bases and the J gene lost 3 bases, with 14 bases spanning the gap. Samples came from healthy bone marrow donors. Sequenced sample: PBMCs. The gene calls are TRBV4-1 and TRBJ2-7; possibly TRBD2 for D (5 bases). This receptor was obtained from a young man in good health and CMV-seronegative. The CDR3 nucleotides read TGCGCCAGCTCTGAGGGCCGGGACTACGAGCAGTACTTC. Protein: CASSEGRDYEQYF.